The entry that follows covers one T cell receptor (beta chain) sequence. Profiled with immunoSEQ multiplex PCR; TCRdb holds only in-frame clones, not every one. This table holds fewer than 250,000 clones, 87% found once. Unmatched junction bases numbered 5, after V lost 0 bases and J lost 4 bases. Germline V lookup: CDR1 LGHDT, CDR2 YNNKEL (reference sequence). This CDR3 has 16 residues. This sample stems from a study of blood T cell repertoires in COVID-19. In the study overall: The samples span acute and convalescent COVID-19 from the United States, Italy and Spain.

Ages ranged from about 18 to 90 years, with residence in about 24 US areas. The chain is built from TRBV3-1 (or the pseudogene TRBV3-2) and TRBJ2-1; 8 nucleotides align to TRBD2. Sequenced material: PBMCs or T cells enriched from blood (not recorded which). The source of this sequence is a woman in her thirties with acute COVID-19. The CDR3 nucleotides read TGTGCCAGCAGCCAAGATCTTGCGGGGGGTTACAATGAGCAGTTCTTC. This codes for CASSQDLAGGYNEQFF.